This T cell receptor (beta chain) appears in the sequencing data of a study of OX40 agonist ivuxolimab in advanced cancers. Study overall: Partial responses were recorded for three patients, including one with hepatocellular carcinoma and two with cutaneous melanoma.

The CDR3 is 15 residues long. Germline CDR1 and CDR2: SEHNR and FQNEAQ (reference sequence). The V end was cut by 4 bases, the J end by 3 bases, with 15 bases between. Exclusion of a patient followed from autoimmune disease history or systemic immunosuppression. TCRdb keeps only in-frame clones here, not all; method: immunoSEQ multiplex PCR. The sample contains around 21,000 clones, about 83% of which appear only once. The rearrangement joins TRBV7-9 to TRBJ2-5, with a weak D call TRBD2 (6 bases). Sequenced here: CD4+ or CD8+ T cells sorted from blood, sampled in a trial of the OX40 agonist ivuxolimab. This TCR came from an adult with an advanced solid tumor such as melanoma, head and neck, liver or kidney cancer. This CDR3 reads CASSWGLRVEETQYF. Written as DNA, the CDR3 is TGTGCCAGCAGCTGGGGACTTCGAGTAGAAGAGACCCAGTACTTC.